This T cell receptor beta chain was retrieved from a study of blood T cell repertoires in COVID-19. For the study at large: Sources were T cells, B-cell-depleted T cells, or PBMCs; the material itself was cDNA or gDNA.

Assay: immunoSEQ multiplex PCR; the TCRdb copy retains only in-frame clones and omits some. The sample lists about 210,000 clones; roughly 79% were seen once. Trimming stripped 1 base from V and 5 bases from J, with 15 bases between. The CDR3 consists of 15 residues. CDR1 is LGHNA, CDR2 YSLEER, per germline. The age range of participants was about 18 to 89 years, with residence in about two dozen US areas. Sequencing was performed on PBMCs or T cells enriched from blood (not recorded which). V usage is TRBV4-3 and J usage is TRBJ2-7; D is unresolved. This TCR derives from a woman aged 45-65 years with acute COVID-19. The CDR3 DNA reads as TGCGCCAGCAGCCAAGGCATCAACCTGGCCGACGAGCAGTACTTC. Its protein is CASSQGINLADEQYF.